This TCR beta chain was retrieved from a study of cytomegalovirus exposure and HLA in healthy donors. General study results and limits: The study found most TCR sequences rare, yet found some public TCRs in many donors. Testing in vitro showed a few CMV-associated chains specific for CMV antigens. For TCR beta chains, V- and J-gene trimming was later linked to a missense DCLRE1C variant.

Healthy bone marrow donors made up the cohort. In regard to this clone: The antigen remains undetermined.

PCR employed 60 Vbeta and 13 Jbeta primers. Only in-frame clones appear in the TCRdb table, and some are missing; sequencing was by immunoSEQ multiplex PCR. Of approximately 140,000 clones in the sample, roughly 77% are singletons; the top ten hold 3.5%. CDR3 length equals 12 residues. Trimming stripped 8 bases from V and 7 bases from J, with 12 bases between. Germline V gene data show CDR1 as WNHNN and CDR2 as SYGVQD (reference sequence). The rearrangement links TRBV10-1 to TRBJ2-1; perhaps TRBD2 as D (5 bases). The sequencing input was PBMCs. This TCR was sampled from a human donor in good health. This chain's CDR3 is CASSGVRNEQFF. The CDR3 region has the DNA TGCGCCAGCTCCGGGGTGAGGAATGAGCAGTTCTTC.